The 27 T cell receptor beta chains given below trace back to one sample, sequenced in a study of blood T cells in healthy people across ages. A second roughly 6 to 12 cycle PCR used barcoded and J-beta primers. Each CDR3 protein is one row after TCRdb ran MiXCR on the 5' RACE reads. The table has over 700,000 distinct CDR3 sequences, around 25% seen once. These same records also appear under a second study, on T cells of mothers and their children.

The specimen sequenced was blood. Receptor source: a boy aged 5-17 years in good health.

This rearrangement joins TRBV9 to TRBJ1-2, with a weak D call TRBD1 (6 bases). The CDR3 consists of 15 residues. Trimming stripped 4 bases from V and 2 bases from J, with 15 bases between. Germline-derived CDR1 and CDR2 are SGDLS and YYNGEE. The CDR3 region is CASSPRGGGNYGYTF. CDR3 in DNA: TGTGCCAGCAGCCCGAGGGGCGGGGGCAACTATGGCTACACCTTC. Filled out from reference TRBV9 and TRBJ1-2, the complete variable domain reads DSGVTQTPKHLITATGQRVTLRCSPRSGDLSVYWYQQSLDQGLQFLIQYYNGEERAKGNILERFSAQQFPDLHSELNLSSLELGDSALYFCASSPRGGGNYGYTFGSGTRLTVV.

This clonotype was recorded a few times. V usage is TRBV6-5 and J usage is TRBJ2-6; 10 bases align to TRBD1. The CDR3 extends over 16 amino acids. V was clipped by 8 bases and J by 0 bases; unmatched bases: 4. Germline CDR1 and CDR2: MNHEY and SVGAGI. For the CDR3, the DNA is TGTGCCAGCTGGGACAGGGGAGTCTCTGGGGCCAACGTCCTGACTTTC. Amino acid sequence: CASWDRGVSGANVLTF.

The sample holds a few counts of this clonotype. This rearrangement joins TRBV14 to TRBJ2-1; perhaps D is TRBD1 or TRBD2 (5 bases each). The closer fit of TRBJ2-5 to the DNA end suggests the J call may be wrong. The CDR3 sequence is 17 residues long. In germline, CDR1 is SGHDN, CDR2 FVKESK. The CDR3 DNA follows: TGTGCCAGCAGCCAAGCCGGGACGGGAACTCCCGAAGAGACCCAGTACTTC. This gives the protein CASSQAGTGTPEETQYF.

This clonotype was recorded a few times. The chain couples TRBV9 to TRBJ2-3; 7 bases agree with TRBD2. This CDR3 is 15 amino acids long. V dropped 4 bases and J dropped 2; count of bases not matched to a gene: 7. Germline CDR1 SGDLS, CDR2 YYNGEE. CDR3: CASSRPGGLTDTQYF. The CDR3 nucleotides read TGTGCCAGCAGCCGCCCGGGGGGACTCACAGATACGCAGTATTTT.

There are a few counts of this clonotype. The CDR3 here is CASTVNDRGNSPLHF. The DNA of the CDR3 is TGTGCCAGCACAGTTAACGACAGGGGAAATTCACCCCTCCACTTT. The chain combines TRBV28 with TRBJ1-6; 8 nucleotides agree with TRBD1. Germline V lookup: CDR1 MDHEN, CDR2 SYDVKM. The CDR3 totals 15 residues. V shed 7 bases and J 7 bases; nucleotides not matched to a gene: 9.

V is TRBV29-1 and J is TRBJ2-4; TRBD1 aligns across 7 bases. This CDR3 has 13 amino acids. Per the germline V gene, CDR1 is SQVTM and CDR2 is ANQGSEA. The ends lost 8 bases at V and 4 bases at J; junction bases unmatched: 8. DNA for the CDR3: TGCAGCTTCAGACAGGGTCAGAAAAACATTCAGTACTTC. Amino acids: CSFRQGQKNIQYF. Complete variable domain (other parts from reference TRBV29-1 and TRBJ2-4): SAVISQKPSRDICQRGTSLTIQCQVDSQVTMMFWYRQQPGQSLTLIATANQGSEATYESGFVIDKFPISRPNLTFSTLTVSNMSPEDSSIYLCSFRQGQKNIQYFGAGTRLSVL.

This chain uses TRBV20-1 with TRBJ2-7; either TRBD1 or TRBD2 may fit D (5 bases each). The CDR3 sequence is 14 residues long. CDR1 is DFQATT, CDR2 SNEGSKA, per germline (reference sequence). Deletions cut 5 bases from V and 1 base from J, with 15 bases between. For the CDR3, the DNA is TGCAGTGCTGCCGACCCGGGGCCATCCTACGAGCAGTACTTC. Translating gives CSAADPGPSYEQYF.

This clonotype came up a few times. Here the CDR3 omits its conserved ending phenylalanine or tryptophan, so a read error is the likely source. J is TRBJ2-7 and V is TRBV6-6, with 7 bases lining up with TRBD1. This CDR3 region has 16 residues. Germline V gene lookup returns CDR1 MNHNY and CDR2 SVGAGI (reference sequence). The J segment lost 0 bases and the V segment lost 5 bases, leaving 10 bases of the junction unmatched. Here the CDR3 DNA reads TGTGCCAGCAGTACACAACCGGGACAGAGCTCCTACGAGCAGTACTCC. It codes for CASSTQPGQSSYEQYS.

The chain carries TRBV24-1 and TRBJ2-3, with 8 bases fitting TRBD2. The CDR3 loop spans 17 amino acids. The germline V gene has CDR1 KGHDR and CDR2 SFDVKD. J lost 0 bases, V lost 3 bases, and 7 bases had no gene match. The CDR3 spells CATSDTGSGTSTDTQYF. In DNA form, the CDR3 reads TGTGCCACCAGTGATACCGGTAGCGGGACTAGCACAGATACGCAGTATTTT.

There are a few counts of this clonotype. The V and J genes are TRBV27 and TRBJ1-3; D might be TRBD1 (5 bases). The CDR3 totals 14 residues. Trimming stripped 4 bases from V and 2 bases from J, with 9 bases between. Looked up from germline, CDR1 is MNHEY and CDR2 is SMNVEV (reference sequence). CDR3 protein: CASSSWTTGNTIYF. The CDR3 nucleotides are TGTGCCAGCAGTTCCTGGACAACTGGAAACACCATATATTTT.

The chain uses TRBV29-1 and TRBJ2-3, with 9 bases identical to TRBD1. Trimming took 4 bases from V and 4 from J; bases not matched to a gene: 6. From germline, CDR1 is SQVTM and CDR2 ANQGSEA. The CDR3 sequence is 14 residues long. The CDR3, as DNA: TGCAGCGTTGGACGAACAGGGGGCGCAGATACGCAGTATTTT. It codes for CSVGRTGGADTQYF.

This clonotype has only a few counts. This chain connects TRBV7-2 to TRBJ2-3; D perhaps matches TRBD2 (5 bases). The CDR3 is 14 amino acids. Germline CDR1 reads SGHTA; CDR2 reads FQGNSA. Trimming left V 5 bases short and J 8 bases short, with 17 bases between. The CDR3 is CASSRYPGGGTQYF. In nucleotides, the CDR3 is TGTGCCAGCAGCCGGTACCCCGGAGGCGGTACGCAGTATTTT.

This chain uses TRBV5-5 with TRBJ2-1; D perhaps matches TRBD1 (6 bases). Germline CDR1 SGHKS, CDR2 YYEKEE (reference sequence). The V gene lost 0 bases and the J gene lost 12 bases, with 10 bases spanning the gap. This CDR3 has 12 amino acids. CDR3 sequence: CASSLGQARQFF. The CDR3 DNA reads TGTGCCAGCAGCTTGGGACAGGCCCGGCAGTTCTTC.

The chain links TRBV7-9 to TRBJ2-5, with D perhaps assigned TRBD1 or TRBD2 (5 bases each). The V gene lost 5 bases and the J gene lost 4 bases, with 11 bases spanning the gap. This CDR3 spans 13 amino acids. CDR1 is SEHNR and CDR2 is FQNEAQ in the germline V gene (reference sequence). The CDR3 reads CASSHGTTETQYF. In DNA, the CDR3 is TGTGCCAGCAGCCACGGGACGACAGAGACCCAGTACTTC.

The chain carries TRBV12-5 and TRBJ2-3, with D possibly being TRBD2 (5 bases). Trimming cost V 0 bases and J 6 bases, with 13 bases left between them. This CDR3 region has 15 residues. CDR1 and CDR2 from the germline V gene are LGHNT and FRNRAP. The CDR3, as DNA: TGTGCTAGTGGTTTGGTACTAGGTTTGGTGGATACGCAGTATTTT. Its translation is CASGLVLGLVDTQYF.

This clonotype was observed a few times. The chain is built from TRBV11-1 and TRBJ1-1; tentative D call: TRBD1 (6 bases). Trimming stripped 7 bases from V and 6 bases from J, with 15 bases between. The CDR3 extends over 13 amino acids. Germline CDR1 reads SGHAT; CDR2 reads FQDESV (reference sequence). This CDR3 is CASNRPGGAEAFF. In DNA, the CDR3 is TGTGCCAGCAACCGGCCGGGGGGCGCTGAAGCTTTCTTT.

This clonotype was found a few times. The J gene is TRBJ2-5, the V gene TRBV28; no clear D gene. The CDR3 runs 15 residues. The V and J ends lost 5 bases and 5 bases respectively, with 18 bases between them. Per germline, CDR1 MDHEN and CDR2 SYDVKM. CDR3 sequence reads: CASSQPTYDGETQYF. The DNA for the CDR3 is TGTGCCAGCAGTCAACCGACCTATGATGGGGAGACCCAGTACTTC.

There are a few counts of this clonotype. The chain is built from TRBV5-1 and TRBJ2-5, with D perhaps given as TRBD1 or TRBD2 (5 bases each). CDR1 and CDR2 (germline): SGHRS, YFSETQ. Deletions cut 0 bases from V and 11 bases from J, with 23 bases between. There are 16 residues in the CDR3. The CDR3 nucleotides are TGCGCCAGCAGCTTGGGGGGGAACACCTTTCGTGGGGAGCAGTACTTC. It yields the protein CASSLGGNTFRGEQYF. Full variable domain (outside the CDR3, taken from reference TRBV5-1 and TRBJ2-5): KAGVTQTPRYLIKTRGQQVTLSCSPISGHRSVSWYQQTPGQGLQFLFEYFSETQRNKGNFPGRFSGRQFSNSRSEMNVSTLELGDSALYLCASSLGGNTFRGEQYFGPGTRLLVL.

CDR3 region: CSVRDYNTGELFF. In nucleotides, the CDR3 is TGCAGTGTTCGGGACTACAACACCGGGGAGCTGTTTTTT. The chain joins TRBV20-1 to TRBJ2-2, with 7 nucleotides matching TRBD2. V shed 7 bases, J shed 2 bases, and the junction held 4 bases outside the gene matches. This CDR3 is built from 13 residues. CDR1 DFQATT and CDR2 SNEGSKA come from the germline V gene (reference sequence).

This clonotype has a handful of counts. The chain recombines TRBV29-1 with TRBJ1-4, with TRBD1 identical over 7 bases. Germline lookup yields CDR1 SQVTM and CDR2 ANQGSEA. Trimming took 6 bases from V and 3 from J; bases not matched to a gene: 4. The CDR3 has 13 amino acids. The CDR3 sequence: CSVLGTANEKLFF. The CDR3 DNA sequence: TGCAGCGTCTTGGGGACAGCTAATGAAAAACTGTTTTTT.

This clonotype was picked up a small number of times. The gene calls are TRBV21-1 and TRBJ2-4. TRBV21-1 is described as a pseudogene. This CDR3 has 15 amino acids. Here the CDR3 DNA reads TGTGCCAGCAGCATTGAAACCTCAGCCAAAAACATTCAGTACTTC. This translates into CASSIETSAKNIQYF.

The J gene is TRBJ2-1, the V gene TRBV29-1; TRBD2 agrees at 9 bases. In germline, CDR1 is SQVTM, CDR2 ANQGSEA. There are 19 residues in the CDR3. J was trimmed by 9 bases and V by 4 bases; bases with no gene match: 25. The CDR3, as DNA: TGCAGCGTTGGCGGATTGGACTTTGGGACTAGCACGACGACGGGTGAGCAGTTCTTC. The encoded protein is CSVGGLDFGTSTTTGEQFF.

This chain connects TRBV29-1 to TRBJ1-3, with TRBD1 as a possible D gene (6 bases). The CDR3 runs to 14 residues. The V gene lost 4 bases and the J gene lost 1 base, with 11 bases spanning the gap. The germline V gene has CDR1 SQVTM and CDR2 ANQGSEA. CDR3 in amino acids: CSVVGGGSGNTIYF. The CDR3 DNA sequence: TGCAGCGTTGTGGGAGGGGGTTCTGGAAACACCATATATTTT.

The chain is built from TRBV19 and TRBJ2-1; D is tentatively TRBD1 or TRBD2 (5 bases each). This CDR3 comprises 16 residues. Trimming left V 6 bases short and J 1 base short, with 16 bases between. Germline V gives CDR1 LNHDA, CDR2 SQIVND (reference sequence). As DNA, the CDR3 is TGTGCCAGTAGCCTGACAGCCCCGGGGTCCTACAATGAGCAGTTCTTC. It yields the protein CASSLTAPGSYNEQFF.

This clonotype was found a few times. Relative to the germline gene, one junction end is altered; a read error may explain this. The chain is built from TRBV7-2 and TRBJ2-4; tentatively, D is TRBD1 (7 bases). CDR1 and CDR2 (germline): SGHTA, FQGNSA. The CDR3 spans 13 residues. The CDR3, as DNA: TGCGCCAGCGGCCGACAGGGAGGTGACATTCAGTACTTC. Amino acids: CASGRQGGDIQYF.

This clonotype was seen only a few times. The chain employs TRBV3-1 and TRBJ2-1; the D is unclear. Per germline, CDR1 LGHDT and CDR2 YNNKEL (reference sequence). This CDR3 has 12 amino acids. V was cut by 1 base and J by 12 bases, with 10 bases left in between. DNA of the CDR3: TGTGCCAGCAGCCAAGGTGGAATCGGGCAGTTCTTC. It specifies CASSQGGIGQFF.

Only a few counts were recorded for this clonotype. The chain joins TRBV7-2 to TRBJ2-7, with TRBD2 matching 9 bases. Germline V CDR1 and CDR2: SGHTA, FQGNSA. The CDR3 sequence is 14 residues long. The ends lost 2 bases at V and 4 bases at J; junction bases unmatched: 3. CDR3 coding DNA: TGTGCCAGCAGCTTACTAGCGGGGATGTACGAGCAGTACTTC. Translation gives CASSLLAGMYEQYF.